Below, one T cell receptor (beta chain) is given with its context. The antigen is not known. The record originates from a study of vaccination effects on CD4 cells after COVID-19. Trimming removed 6 bases from V and 7 bases from J; junction bases left unmatched: 12. This CDR3 has 15 amino acids. The V gene's germline CDR1 is LGHDT and CDR2 YNNKEL (reference sequence). TCRdb keeps only in-frame clones here, not all; method: immunoSEQ multiplex PCR. The table lists tens of thousands of clones, around 69% of them singletons. Scientists isolated CD4+ T cells after an approximately 11-day culture period ended. It was two doses of either the BNT162b2 or mRNA-1273 vaccine that participants received.

Source: CD4+ T cells from PBMCs cultured without peptide, taken after COVID-19 vaccination. This clonotype was sampled from a human donor who received a COVID-19 vaccine. The rearrangement joins TRBV3-1 (or the pseudogene TRBV3-2) to TRBJ1-2, with 9 bases identical to TRBD1. The CDR3 nucleotides are TGTGCCAGCAGTCTAATTGGGGACAGGGTTGTTGGCTACACCTTC. Translated, it gives CASSLIGDRVVGYTF.